This T cell receptor beta chain derives from a study of T cell responses to AZD1222 COVID-19 vaccine. Study-level points and caveats: Most donors were white British, females outnumbered males, and clonal diversity was possibly underestimated. The breadth and depth of Spike-specific TCRs increased once two AZD1222 doses had been given. The repertoires were collected only after the peak T cell response.

Assay: immunoSEQ multiplex PCR; the TCRdb copy retains only in-frame clones and omits some. There are over 150,000 clones in the sample; 94% occur only once, and around 1.6% lies in the top ten. The CDR3 covers 16 residues. Per germline, CDR1 SGHTA and CDR2 FQGNSA. Trimming took 5 bases from V and 7 from J; bases not matched to a gene: 8. Concerning this clone itself: Its target is unknown.

The clonotype comes from an adult who received the AZD1222 COVID-19 vaccine. The starting material was peripheral blood, obtained 28 days after the second AZD1222 dose. The chain uses TRBV7-2 and TRBJ2-5; TRBD2 matches at 15 bases. This CDR3 is CASSEGTSGRSGTQYF. The CDR3 coding sequence is TGTGCCAGCAGCGAAGGGACTAGCGGGAGGAGTGGGACCCAGTACTTC.